Below, 3 T cell receptor beta chains from the same sample are listed, as sequenced in a study of shared clonotypes between healthy human individuals (dated by TCRdb to 2020 to 2022). The method behind the library was the immunoSEQ multiplex PCR assay. TCRdb retrieved this table from immuneACCESS and kept in-frame rearrangements only. Not all clones are present; in checked studies, unresolved V genes account for under half, and no reason is known for the remainder. Within this sample are 2 million to 2.5 million clones, with approximately 95% of them counted one time only. 0.13% of the sample is held by the ten biggest clonotypes. Material: naive CD4+ T cells sorted from blood. The cell subset or site tag for this specimen amounts to: CD45RA+ positively selected. All receptors come from a man between 18 and 29 years old in good health.

To note about this clone: In the same sample, other DNA sequences code for this CDR3. This CDR3 reads CAISESTSYEQYF. The CDR3 DNA sequence: TGTGCCATCAGTGAGTCGACAAGCTACGAGCAGTACTTC. The chain employs TRBV10-3 and TRBJ2-7; D remains unclear. This CDR3 spans 13 amino acids. CDR1 and CDR2 from the germline V gene are ENHRY and SYGVKD. Trimming removed 0 bases at V and 3 bases at J, with 6 bases between.

Note on this clone: The same CDR3 is also encoded by other DNA sequences in this sample. The chain uses TRBV19 and TRBJ2-7; perhaps TRBD1 as D (5 bases). The CDR3 contains 14 residues. Trimming pared 4 bases from V and 0 bases from J, leaving 10 bases between. CDR1 is LNHDA, CDR2 SQIVND, per germline (reference sequence). CDR3 sequence reads: CASSRGGSSYEQYF. The CDR3 DNA follows: TGTGCCAGTAGTAGGGGCGGCAGCTCCTACGAGCAGTACTTC.

Comments on this clone: Different DNA sequences within this sample yield the same CDR3. This rearrangement joins TRBV18 to TRBJ2-5; D assignment may be TRBD1 or TRBD2 (5 bases each). Per germline, CDR1 KGHSH and CDR2 LQKENI. V lost 2 bases, J lost 1 base, and 8 bases lay in between. The CDR3 length is 14 residues. The CDR3 here is CASSPLRGQETQYF. In DNA form, the CDR3 reads TGTGCCAGCTCACCATTGAGGGGCCAAGAGACCCAGTACTTC.